This T cell receptor beta chain is from a study of radiation and T cells in renal cell carcinoma. The overall study: Nephrectomy followed 15 Gy stereotactic body radiation by 4 weeks.

Study-wide results and limits: From baseline, blood top tumor clonotypes peaked at 2 weeks post-radiation. Baseline intratumoral clonotype presence is unknown without pretreatment biopsies.

The method was immunoSEQ multiplex PCR; TCRdb's version includes in-frame clones alone and lacks a portion of them. This sample has 100,000 to 150,000 clones, with 88% found just once. Regarding this clone: Its antigen is still unknown.

The time point is: blood 2 weeks post-SBRT. Sample treatment: 15 Gy SBRT to primary tumor, nephrectomy 4 weeks later. Clear cell pathology was present in this patient's renal cell carcinoma. CDR3 length equals 13 residues. Deletions cut 1 base from V and 2 bases from J, with 4 bases between. Germline values: CDR1 SNHLY, CDR2 FYNNEI. The chain has TRBV2 and TRBJ2-3; no clear D. This TCR came from a woman aged 70-85 years with renal cell carcinoma. This specimen consisted of blood, obtained from a patient whose treatment included radiotherapy and nephrectomy. The CDR3 protein is CASSEGYTDTQYF. Written as DNA, the CDR3 is TGTGCCAGCAGTGAAGGATACACAGATACGCAGTATTTT.